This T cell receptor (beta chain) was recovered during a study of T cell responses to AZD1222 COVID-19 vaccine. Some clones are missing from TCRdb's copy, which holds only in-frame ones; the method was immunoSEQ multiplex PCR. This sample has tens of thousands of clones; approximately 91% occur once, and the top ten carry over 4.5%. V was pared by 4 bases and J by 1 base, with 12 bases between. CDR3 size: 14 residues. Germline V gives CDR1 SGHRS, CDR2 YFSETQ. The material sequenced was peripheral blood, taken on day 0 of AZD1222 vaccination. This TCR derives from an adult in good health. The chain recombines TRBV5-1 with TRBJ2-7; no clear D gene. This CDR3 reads CASSAVVGSYEQYF. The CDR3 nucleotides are TGCGCCAGCAGCGCGGTCGTAGGGTCCTACGAGCAGTACTTC.